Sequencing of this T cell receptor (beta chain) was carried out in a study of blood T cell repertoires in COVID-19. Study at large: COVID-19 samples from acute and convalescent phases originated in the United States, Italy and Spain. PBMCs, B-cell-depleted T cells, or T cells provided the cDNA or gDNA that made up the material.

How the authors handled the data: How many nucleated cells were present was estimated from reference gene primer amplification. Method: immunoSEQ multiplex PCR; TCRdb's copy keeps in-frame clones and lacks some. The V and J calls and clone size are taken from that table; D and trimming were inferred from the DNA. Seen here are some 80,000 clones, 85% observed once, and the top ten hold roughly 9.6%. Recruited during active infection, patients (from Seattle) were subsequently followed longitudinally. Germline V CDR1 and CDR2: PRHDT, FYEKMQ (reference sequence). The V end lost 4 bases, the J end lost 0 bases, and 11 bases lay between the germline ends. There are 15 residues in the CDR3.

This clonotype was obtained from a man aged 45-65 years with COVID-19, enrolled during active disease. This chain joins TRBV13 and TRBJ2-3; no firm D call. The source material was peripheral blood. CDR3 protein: CASSSPRSSTDTQYF. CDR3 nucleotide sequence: TGTGCCAGCAGCTCCCCCCGGTCTAGCACAGATACGCAGTATTTT.